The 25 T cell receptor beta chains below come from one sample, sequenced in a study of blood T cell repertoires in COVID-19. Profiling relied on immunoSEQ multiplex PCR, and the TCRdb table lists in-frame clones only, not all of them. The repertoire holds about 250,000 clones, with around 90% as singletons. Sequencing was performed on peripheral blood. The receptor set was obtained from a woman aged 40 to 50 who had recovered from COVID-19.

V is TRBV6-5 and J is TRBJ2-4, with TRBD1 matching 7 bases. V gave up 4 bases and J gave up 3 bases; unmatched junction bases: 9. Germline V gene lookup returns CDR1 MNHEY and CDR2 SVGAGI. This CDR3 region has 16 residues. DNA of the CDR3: TGTGCCAGCAGTTCCATTAGACAGGGTGGCAAAAACATTCAGTACTTC. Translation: CASSSIRQGGKNIQYF.

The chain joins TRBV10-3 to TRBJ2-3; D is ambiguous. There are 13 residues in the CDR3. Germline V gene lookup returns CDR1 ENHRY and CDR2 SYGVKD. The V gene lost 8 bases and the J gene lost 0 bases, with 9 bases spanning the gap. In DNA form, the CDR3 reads TGTGCCATCGGCTCGGGTAGCACAGATACGCAGTATTTT. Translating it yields CAIGSGSTDTQYF.

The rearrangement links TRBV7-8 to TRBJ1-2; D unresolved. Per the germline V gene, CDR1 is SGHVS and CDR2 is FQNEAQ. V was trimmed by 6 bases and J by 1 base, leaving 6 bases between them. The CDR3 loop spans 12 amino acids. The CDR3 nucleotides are TGTGCCAGCAGGTCCAATAACTATGGCTACACCTTC. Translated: CASRSNNYGYTF.

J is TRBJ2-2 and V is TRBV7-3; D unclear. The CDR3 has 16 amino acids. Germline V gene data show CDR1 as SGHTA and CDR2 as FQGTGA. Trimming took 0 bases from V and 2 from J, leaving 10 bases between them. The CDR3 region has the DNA TGTGCCAGCAGCTTAACTGGGCAGTTTAACACCGGGGAGCTGTTTTTT. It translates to CASSLTGQFNTGELFF.

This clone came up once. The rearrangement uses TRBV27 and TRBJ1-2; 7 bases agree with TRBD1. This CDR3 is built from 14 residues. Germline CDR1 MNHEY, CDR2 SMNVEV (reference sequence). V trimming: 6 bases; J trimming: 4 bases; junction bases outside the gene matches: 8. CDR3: CASSETGTAYGYTF. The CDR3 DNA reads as TGTGCCAGCAGCGAAACCGGGACAGCCTATGGCTACACCTTC.

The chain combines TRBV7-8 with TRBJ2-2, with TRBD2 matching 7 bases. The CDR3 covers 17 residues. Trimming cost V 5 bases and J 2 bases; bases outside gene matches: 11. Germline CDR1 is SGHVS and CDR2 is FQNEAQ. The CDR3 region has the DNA TGTGCCAGCAGCCCCCTAGCGGCGGGAGATAACACCGGGGAGCTGTTTTTT. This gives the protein CASSPLAAGDNTGELFF. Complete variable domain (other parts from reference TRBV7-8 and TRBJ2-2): GAGVSQSPRYKVAKRGQDVALRCDPISGHVSLFWYQQALGQGPEFLTYFQNEAQLDKSGLPSDRFFAERPEGSVSTLKIQRTQQEDSAVYLCASSPLAAGDNTGELFFGEGSRLTVL.

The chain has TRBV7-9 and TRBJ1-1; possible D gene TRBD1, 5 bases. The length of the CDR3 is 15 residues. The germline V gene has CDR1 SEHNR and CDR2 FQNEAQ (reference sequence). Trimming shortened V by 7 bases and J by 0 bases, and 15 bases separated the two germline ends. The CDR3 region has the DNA TGTGCCAGCATGCATGGGGGAGGCATGAACACTGAAGCTTTCTTT. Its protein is CASMHGGGMNTEAFF.

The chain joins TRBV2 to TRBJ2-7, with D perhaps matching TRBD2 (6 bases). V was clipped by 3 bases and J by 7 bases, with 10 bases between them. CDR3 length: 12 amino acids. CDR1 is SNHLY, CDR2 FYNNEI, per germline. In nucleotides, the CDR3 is TGTGCCAGCAGTGACCCCCTAGCGGAGCAGTACTTC. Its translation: CASSDPLAEQYF.

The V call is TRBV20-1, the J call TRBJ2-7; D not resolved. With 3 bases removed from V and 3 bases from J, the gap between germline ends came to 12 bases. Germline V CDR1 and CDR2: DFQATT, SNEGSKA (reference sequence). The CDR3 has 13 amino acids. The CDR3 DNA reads TGCAGTGCTAGTAATGCTAGAAGCTACGAGCAGTACTTC. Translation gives CSASNARSYEQYF.

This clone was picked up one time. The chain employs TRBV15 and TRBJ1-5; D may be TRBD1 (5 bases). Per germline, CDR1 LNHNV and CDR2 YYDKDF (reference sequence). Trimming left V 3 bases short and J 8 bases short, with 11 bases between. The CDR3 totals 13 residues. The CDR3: CATSSMGGEPQHF. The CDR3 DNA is TGTGCCACCAGCAGCATGGGAGGGGAGCCCCAGCATTTT. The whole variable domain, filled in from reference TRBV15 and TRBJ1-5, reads DAMVIQNPRYQVTQFGKPVTLSCSQTLNHNVMYWYQQKSSQAPKLLFHYYDKDFNNEADTPDNFQSRRPNTSFCFLDIRSPGLGDTAMYLCATSSMGGEPQHFGDGTRLSIL.

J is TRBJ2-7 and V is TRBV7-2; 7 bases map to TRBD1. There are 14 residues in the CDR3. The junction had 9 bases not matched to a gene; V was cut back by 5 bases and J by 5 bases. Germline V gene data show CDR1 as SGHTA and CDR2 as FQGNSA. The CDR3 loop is CASSQQGNVDEQYF. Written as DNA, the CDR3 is TGTGCCAGCAGCCAACAGGGGAATGTTGACGAGCAGTACTTC.

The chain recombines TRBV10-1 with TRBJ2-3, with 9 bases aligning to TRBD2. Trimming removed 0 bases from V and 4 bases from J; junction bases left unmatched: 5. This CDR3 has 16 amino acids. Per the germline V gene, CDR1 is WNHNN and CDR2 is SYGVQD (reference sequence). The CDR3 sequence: CASSESASGNPDTQYF. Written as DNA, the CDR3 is TGCGCCAGCAGTGAGTCAGCTAGCGGGAACCCAGATACGCAGTATTTT.

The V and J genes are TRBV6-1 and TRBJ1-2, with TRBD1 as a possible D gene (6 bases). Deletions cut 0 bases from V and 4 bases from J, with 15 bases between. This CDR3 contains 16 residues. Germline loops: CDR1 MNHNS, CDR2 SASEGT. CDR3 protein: CASSEALGGLGYGYTF. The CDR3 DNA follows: TGTGCCAGCAGTGAAGCTCTCGGGGGGCTGGGCTATGGCTACACCTTC.

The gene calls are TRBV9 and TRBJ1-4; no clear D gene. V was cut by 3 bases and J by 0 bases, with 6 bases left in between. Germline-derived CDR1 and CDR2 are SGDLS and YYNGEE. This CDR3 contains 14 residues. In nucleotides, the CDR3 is TGTGCCAGCAGCGGCGGAACAACTAATGAAAAACTGTTTTTT. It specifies CASSGGTTNEKLFF.

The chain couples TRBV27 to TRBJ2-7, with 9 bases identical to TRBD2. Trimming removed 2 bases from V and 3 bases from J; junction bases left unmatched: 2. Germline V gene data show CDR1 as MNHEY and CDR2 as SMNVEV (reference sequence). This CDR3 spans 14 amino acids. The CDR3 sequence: CASSLATSGYEQYF. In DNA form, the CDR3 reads TGTGCCAGCAGTTTAGCGACTAGCGGCTACGAGCAGTACTTC.

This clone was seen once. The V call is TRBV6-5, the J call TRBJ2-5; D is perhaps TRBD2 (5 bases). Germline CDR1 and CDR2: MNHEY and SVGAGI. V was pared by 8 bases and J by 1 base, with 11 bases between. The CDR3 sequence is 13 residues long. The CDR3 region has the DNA TGTGCCAGCTCGAGGGAACTCCAAGAGACCCAGTACTTC. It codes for CASSRELQETQYF.

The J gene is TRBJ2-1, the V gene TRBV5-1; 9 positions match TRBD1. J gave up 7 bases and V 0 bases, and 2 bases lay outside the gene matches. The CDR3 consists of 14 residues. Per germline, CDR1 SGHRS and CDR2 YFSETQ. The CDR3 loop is CASSLGDRENEQFF. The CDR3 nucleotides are TGCGCCAGCAGCTTGGGGGACAGGGAGAATGAGCAGTTCTTC.

CDR3 region: CATHSGGVAKNIQYF. In nucleotides, the CDR3 is TGTGCCACCCATTCCGGAGGGGTAGCCAAAAACATTCAGTACTTC. The gene calls are TRBV28 and TRBJ2-4; D is perhaps TRBD2 (6 bases). The CDR3 is made up of 15 amino acids. Trimming removed 10 bases at V and 0 bases at J, with 16 bases between. Looked up from germline, CDR1 is MDHEN and CDR2 is SYDVKM. Together with reference TRBV28 and TRBJ2-4, the CDR3 gives the full variable domain: DVKVTQSSRYLVKRTGEKVFLECVQDMDHENMFWYRQDPGLGLRLIYFSYDVKMKEKGDIPEGYSVSREKKERFSLILESASTNQTSMYLCATHSGGVAKNIQYFGAGTRLSVL.

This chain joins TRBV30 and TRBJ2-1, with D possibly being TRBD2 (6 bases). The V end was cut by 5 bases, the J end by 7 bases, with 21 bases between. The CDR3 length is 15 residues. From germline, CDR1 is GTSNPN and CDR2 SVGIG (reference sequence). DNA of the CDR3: TGTGCCTGGGCCCCCCGGGGGACCAGGAGGAATGAGCAGTTCTTC. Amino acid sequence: CAWAPRGTRRNEQFF.

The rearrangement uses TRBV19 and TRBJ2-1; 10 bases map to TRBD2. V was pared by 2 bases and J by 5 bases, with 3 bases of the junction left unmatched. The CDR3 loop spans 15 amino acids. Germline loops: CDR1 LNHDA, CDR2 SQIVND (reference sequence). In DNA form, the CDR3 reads TGTGCCAGTAGTATAACTAGCGGGGCCAACAATGAGCAGTTCTTC. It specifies CASSITSGANNEQFF.

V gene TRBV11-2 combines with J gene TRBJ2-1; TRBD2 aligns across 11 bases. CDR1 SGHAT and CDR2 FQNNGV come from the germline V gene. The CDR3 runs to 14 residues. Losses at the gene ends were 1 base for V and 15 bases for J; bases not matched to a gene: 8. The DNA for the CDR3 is TGTGCCAGCAGCTTAGGACTAGCGGGACTTTCCCTGTTCTTC. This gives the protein CASSLGLAGLSLFF.

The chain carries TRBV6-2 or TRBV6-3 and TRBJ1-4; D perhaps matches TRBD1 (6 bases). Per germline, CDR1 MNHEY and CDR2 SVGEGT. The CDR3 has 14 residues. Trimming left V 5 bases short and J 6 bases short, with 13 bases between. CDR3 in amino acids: CASSHRDGDEKLFF. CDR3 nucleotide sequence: TGTGCCAGCAGTCACAGGGACGGTGATGAAAAACTGTTTTTT.

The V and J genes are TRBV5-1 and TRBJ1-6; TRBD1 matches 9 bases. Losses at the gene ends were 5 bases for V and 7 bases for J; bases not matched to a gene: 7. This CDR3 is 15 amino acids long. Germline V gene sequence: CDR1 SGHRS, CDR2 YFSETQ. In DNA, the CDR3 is TGCGCCAGCAGGCCCACAGGACAGGGGAATTCACCCCTCCACTTT. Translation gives CASRPTGQGNSPLHF.

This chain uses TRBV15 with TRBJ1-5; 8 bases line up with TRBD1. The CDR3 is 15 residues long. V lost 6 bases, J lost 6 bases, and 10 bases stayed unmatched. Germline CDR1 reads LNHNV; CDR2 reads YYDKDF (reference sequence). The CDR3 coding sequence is TGTGCCACCAGGGCCGGGACAGGTCCAGGTCAGCCCCAGCATTTT. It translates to CATRAGTGPGQPQHF. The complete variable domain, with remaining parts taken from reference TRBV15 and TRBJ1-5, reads DAMVIQNPRYQVTQFGKPVTLSCSQTLNHNVMYWYQQKSSQAPKLLFHYYDKDFNNEADTPDNFQSRRPNTSFCFLDIRSPGLGDTAMYLCATRAGTGPGQPQHFGDGTRLSIL.

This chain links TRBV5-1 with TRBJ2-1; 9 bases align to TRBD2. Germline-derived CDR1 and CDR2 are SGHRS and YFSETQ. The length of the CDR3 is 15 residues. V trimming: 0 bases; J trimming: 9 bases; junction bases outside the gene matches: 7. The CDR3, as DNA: TGCGCCAGCAGCTTGGAGGGACTAGCTGGCGGTGAGCAGTTCTTC. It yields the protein CASSLEGLAGGEQFF.